A single sample is the source of the 6 T cell receptor beta chains below, sequenced in a study of blood T cell repertoires in COVID-19. Libraries were prepared by immunoSEQ multiplex PCR; TCRdb keeps only in-frame clonotypes and omits some of them. The sample has some 150,000 clones; approximately 83% are singletons. Sample: peripheral blood. These receptor sequences come from a human donor in a cohort sampled during active COVID-19.

This chain uses TRBV15 with TRBJ2-7; 12 bases match TRBD2. Trimming at V came to 1 base and at J to 3 bases, leaving 4 bases not matched to a gene. CDR1 is LNHNV and CDR2 is YYDKDF in the germline V gene (reference sequence). The CDR3 is made up of 16 amino acids. The CDR3 here is CATSRGATSGSYEQYF. CDR3 DNA sequence: TGTGCCACCAGCAGAGGAGCGACTAGCGGGAGCTACGAGCAGTACTTC.

The V and J genes are TRBV27 and TRBJ2-7; TRBD1 matches 9 bases. CDR3 size: 15 residues. Germline CDR1 MNHEY, CDR2 SMNVEV (reference sequence). Unmatched junction bases numbered 4, after V lost 0 bases and J lost 4 bases. The DNA of the CDR3 is TGTGCCAGCAGTTTATCAGGACAGGGGAGGTACGAGCAGTACTTC. Translation: CASSLSGQGRYEQYF.

The rearrangement uses TRBV2 and TRBJ1-2, with TRBD1 as a possible D gene (5 bases). V lost 4 bases and J lost 2, with 11 bases in between. Germline assignment: CDR1 SNHLY and CDR2 FYNNEI. There are 14 residues in the CDR3. The CDR3 nucleotides read TGTGCCAGCAGTGTACAGGTCTCCAACTATGGCTACACCTTC. The encoded protein is CASSVQVSNYGYTF.

This clone was picked up one time. V is TRBV6-5 and J is TRBJ2-7, with a possible D match to TRBD2 (5 bases). Trimming removed 6 bases from V and 6 bases from J, with 21 bases in between. The CDR3 runs 15 residues. Germline V CDR1 and CDR2: MNHEY, SVGAGI. The chain's CDR3 is CASRWENLLPSEQYF. The CDR3 DNA follows: TGTGCCAGCAGGTGGGAGAACCTTCTTCCGAGCGAGCAGTACTTC.

The chain employs TRBV19 and TRBJ1-5; D remains unclear. V lost 7 bases to trimming and J lost 0 bases, with 16 bases between them. This CDR3 has 16 amino acids. CDR1 and CDR2 from the germline V gene are LNHDA and SQIVND (reference sequence). The CDR3 DNA reads TGTGCCAGTATAGGAGGGAACGGGCGTAGCAATCAGCCCCAGCATTTT. It translates to CASIGGNGRSNQPQHF.

The chain is built from TRBV9 and TRBJ2-6; possible D gene TRBD2, 5 bases. Per the germline V gene, CDR1 is SGDLS and CDR2 is YYNGEE. V gave up 4 bases and J gave up 4 bases, with 12 bases separating them. The CDR3 sequence is 15 residues long. The CDR3: CASSKTGMGANVLTF. The CDR3 region has the DNA TGTGCCAGCAGCAAGACGGGGATGGGGGCCAACGTCCTGACTTTC.